This T cell receptor (beta chain) emerged from a study of T cells in Graves' hyperthyroidism and ophthalmopathy (dated by TCRdb to between 2018 and 2020). For context, the study as a whole: Peripheral blood samples were taken at the time of initial diagnosis, prior to any treatment. An independent validation cohort of 18 to 20 hyperthyroidism patients and roughly 16 patients who later progressed to ophthalmopathy tested prospective prediction of ophthalmopathy. In about 6 Graves' hyperthyroidism patients, the study also compared T-cell repertoires from thyroid tissue with T-cell repertoires from blood. Once sampling was done, hyperthyroidism patients were given methimazole at a starting dose of 30 mg daily, whereas ophthalmopathy patients were given high-dose intravenous methylprednisolone. For training and testing, the 100 or so patients in the discovery cohort were randomly divided in a 7:3 ratio. To identify TCR V-J signatures that set the groups apart, the researchers used a discovery cohort of 100 patients, made up of approximately 43 with Graves' ophthalmopathy and 57 with stable Graves' hyperthyroidism. TCR Vbeta CDR3 sequencing of roughly 140 peripheral blood samples (43 ophthalmopathy, about 74 hyperthyroidism and some 17 progressor patients) is reported in the paper. General findings and caveats noted by the study authors: In validation, the model predicted progression to ophthalmopathy a median of about 5.9 months before onset, with approximately 71% sensitivity and more than 72% specificity. Blood samples also contained most of the expanded thyroid clonotypes (frequency above 0.001), which suggests that blood repertoires may reflect thyroid immune responses. In cross-validation, a model built on a 13 V-J signature told ophthalmopathy apart from stable hyperthyroidism with just under 90% sensitivity and 81% to 82% specificity, and in testing the same model reached 80%/75%. Sample size was not statistically predetermined, and blinding of investigators to group allocation was not performed.

On this clonotype: Its antigen is not yet known. No much larger clonotype is one base removed from it; base qualities were not supplied.

Germline trimming amounts to 4 bases on V and 0 bases on J, with 3 as the count of junction bases outside the gene matches. CDR1 and CDR2 were assigned from the germline V gene as SGHRS and YFSETQ. The CDR3 contains 14 residues, cysteine and phenylalanine counted. Kept here is only the CDR3 DNA, which spans 42 bases and is read in frame from base 1. Moderately to severely active disease, a Clinical Activity Score of at least 3, a NOSPECS grade of at least 4, and a duration under 3 months were present in ophthalmopathy patients. Any patient with an uncontrolled infection, another autoimmune disease, pregnancy or lactation was excluded. Diagnoses were based on clinical symptoms, serum thyroxine and TRAb, thyroid ultrasound and orbital computed tomography. PBMCs were separated from 10 ml of fresh peripheral blood using Ficoll-Paque density gradient centrifugation. Total RNA was extracted with Trizol reagent, and quality was checked on an Agilent 2100 Bioanalyzer.

The TCR beta CDR3 regions were amplified from the RNA transcripts. A first-round RT-PCR of the TCR CDR3 used the HTBI primer set with the Qiagen OneStep RT-PCR kit. Libraries were constructed in a second round of multiplex PCR, after which size selection and purification were performed. Sequencing of the libraries was done on an Illumina HiSeq2000 using paired-end 100 bp reads. Turning to the authors' computational methods: SOAPnuke was used to process the raw data, with reads discarded if the reads contained adapters or uncalled bases, had a mean Phred below 15, or lacked an exact constant-primer or identifier match. COPE v1.2.5 was used to merge the high-quality paired reads, and each unique nucleotide sequence was defined as a clonotype. Clonotypes were aligned to IMGT TRBV, TRBD and TRBJ reference segments using MiTCR v1.1. Analysis was restricted to V-J combinations with a frequency above 0.0001, which covered about 99% of repertoires. The TCS score was defined as the ratio of F50 (clonal expansion) to E x V (chaos), calculated using BLOSUM62-based TCRdist between CDR3 peptides within each V-J. Welch's t-statistics and random forest reduced fewer than 550 V-J features to fewer than 15, which were used in a naive Bayes classifier (R e1071). TCRdb reworked the public reads: Q25 trimming with fastp, MiXCR clone assembly, productive beta chains retained. Identical CDR3 protein sequences are pooled into one entry, listed with their most common genes and DNA. It is TCRdb's table, rather than the study itself, that gives the V and J calls and clone size. This sample is represented by 450,000 to 500,000 distinct CDR3 sequences; approximately 23% of them were singletons. Approximately 49% of the sample is taken by the ten largest.

Recombination linked TRBV5-1 to TRBJ2-7, with 8 bases aligning to TRBD2. Sequenced input: blood. The clonotype was recovered from a woman between 65 and 79 years old with Graves' ophthalmopathy. The CDR3 amino acid sequence is: CASSTGTSSYEQYF. DNA sequence: TGCGCCAGCAGCACCGGGACTAGCTCCTACGAGCAGTACTTC.